This entry lists 21 T cell receptor beta chains sequenced from one sample in a study of spatial heterogeneity in lung cancer (dated by TCRdb to about 2019). The time point label here, explained by the study, means: sample taken at primary tumor resection. For TCR sequencing, whole RNA was extracted from tumor and nontumor lung tissue, or from cryopreserved PBMC samples, and no cell sorting was done. Receptor amplification or capture employed 5' RACE. The listed sequencing device is NextSeq 500. TCRdb reprocessing: public reads trimmed at Q25 with fastp, clones called with MiXCR, in-frame beta chains kept. Rows merge per CDR3 protein into single entries with the most common DNA and genes. Across this sample there are about 7,800 distinct CDR3 sequences, with about 8.3% seen only once. The ten largest clones add up to around 49% of the sample. The sequences come from PBMCs, collected at surgery. The receptors here all came from a male donor with early-stage non-small cell lung cancer.

This clonotype appeared many times. This beta chain is an off-target read within a library intended for alpha chains, so its frequency means little. The genes are TRBV7-9 and TRBJ1-4, with D possibly matching TRBD1 (5 bases). Germline values: CDR1 SEHNR, CDR2 FQNEAQ (reference sequence). This CDR3 is 13 amino acids long. V gave up 3 bases and J gave up 5 bases, with 7 bases separating them. The CDR3 region is CASSLRQNEKLFF. DNA of the CDR3: TGTGCCAGCAGCTTGAGACAGAATGAAAAACTGTTTTTT.

This clonotype is categorized as medium-sized. This beta chain slipped into a library made for alpha chains as a stray read, so its size is not meaningful. The V call is TRBV10-3, the J call TRBJ2-7; TRBD2 agrees at 8 bases. CDR1 is ENHRY, CDR2 SYGVKD, per germline. V lost 0 bases and J lost 4; bases outside the gene matches: 5. This CDR3 is 15 amino acids long. The CDR3 reads CAISESREGGYEQYF. As DNA, the CDR3 is TGTGCCATCAGTGAGTCCCGGGAGGGGGGTTACGAGCAGTACTTC.

Comments on this clonotype: This beta chain lies outside the target of a library built for alpha chains; its clone size means little. The chain uses TRBV4-1 and TRBJ2-7; 7 bases line up with TRBD1. V trimming: 4 bases; J trimming: 2 bases; junction bases outside the gene matches: 8. The CDR3 has 15 amino acids. The germline CDR1 and CDR2 sequences are MGHRA and YSYEKL. CDR3 sequence reads: CASSRGTALPYEQYF. CDR3 nucleotide sequence: TGCGCCAGCAGCCGAGGGACAGCCCTTCCCTACGAGCAGTACTTC.

This clonotype was seen a handful of times. In a library made to pick up alpha chains, this beta chain is a stray read with a size that means little. The chain employs TRBV5-4 and TRBJ2-5; the match to TRBD2 covers 14 bases. Germline CDR1 is SGHNT and CDR2 is YYREEE (reference sequence). This CDR3 contains 15 residues. V gave up 3 bases and J gave up 3 bases; unmatched junction bases: 1. CDR3 loop: CASSWGLAGEETQYF. The CDR3 DNA reads as TGTGCCAGCAGCTGGGGACTAGCGGGAGAAGAGACCCAGTACTTC.

By proportion, this clonotype is large. As an off-target read in a library built for alpha chains, this beta chain has a frequency of little significance. The chain uses TRBV6-6 and TRBJ1-5; D may be TRBD1 (5 bases). CDR1 and CDR2 (germline): MNHNY, SVGAGI (reference sequence). The CDR3 sequence is 13 residues long. V lost 4 bases and J lost 5, with 9 bases in between. CDR3 sequence reads: CASSSGVDQPQHF. DNA of the CDR3: TGTGCCAGCAGTTCGGGGGTCGATCAGCCCCAGCATTTT.

This clonotype was observed a few times. This beta chain was picked up by a library intended for alpha chains and is off target, so its count carries little meaning. The J gene is TRBJ1-1, the V gene TRBV20-1; a weak D match, TRBD1 (5 bases). V gave up 6 bases and J gave up 0 bases, with 11 bases separating them. The V gene's germline CDR1 is DFQATT and CDR2 SNEGSKA (reference sequence). The CDR3 consists of 13 residues. CDR3 region: CSAPDNLNTEAFF. The DNA for the CDR3 is TGCAGTGCCCCGGACAATTTGAACACTGAAGCTTTCTTT.

This clonotype was seen many times. This beta chain turned up in a library designed for alpha chains; as an off-target read, its abundance says little. The genes are TRBV5-1 and TRBJ2-7; 10 bases agree with TRBD2. Germline V CDR1 and CDR2: SGHRS, YFSETQ. This CDR3 contains 16 residues. Germline trimming cut 1 base from V and 0 bases from J; bases unmatched to any gene: 4. CDR3 sequence reads: CASSLRTSGSSYEQYF. CDR3 sequence (DNA): TGCGCCAGCAGCTTGAGGACTAGCGGAAGCTCCTACGAGCAGTACTTC.

In this sample, this clonotype turned up many times. As an off-target read in a library built for alpha chains, this beta chain has a frequency of little significance. This CDR3 is CSVERLAGGNEQFF. DNA for the CDR3: TGCAGCGTTGAGCGCCTAGCGGGAGGCAATGAGCAGTTCTTC. This chain uses TRBV29-1 with TRBJ2-1, with 11 bases aligning to TRBD2. The junction had 4 bases not matched to a gene; V was cut back by 3 bases and J by 6 bases. This CDR3 contains 14 residues. Germline values: CDR1 SQVTM, CDR2 ANQGSEA.

This clonotype is deemed medium-sized. This beta chain came through as a stray read in a library set up for alpha chains, and its size says little. This sequence joins TRBV11-2 and TRBJ2-7; D unclear. Looked up from germline, CDR1 is SGHAT and CDR2 is FQNNGV. This CDR3 has 14 residues. V was pared by 3 bases and J by 1 base, with 10 bases between. CDR3 region: CASSFGQGSYEQYF. CDR3 sequence (DNA): TGTGCCAGCAGCTTCGGCCAAGGTTCCTACGAGCAGTACTTC.

There are many counts of this clonotype. This beta chain is an off-target read within a library intended for alpha chains, so its frequency means little. This chain links TRBV20-1 with TRBJ2-7, with D maybe TRBD1 (6 bases). Looked up from germline, CDR1 is DFQATT and CDR2 is SNEGSKA (reference sequence). The CDR3 runs to 15 residues. Trimming removed 2 bases from V and 5 bases from J, with 19 bases in between. CDR3 sequence: CSARPPQGPTNEQYF. CDR3 nucleotide sequence: TGCAGTGCTAGACCCCCACAGGGCCCTACTAACGAGCAGTACTTC.

This clonotype was seen at least ten times. In a library made to pick up alpha chains, this beta chain is a stray read with a size that means little. This rearrangement joins TRBV5-1 to TRBJ2-7, with 11 bases lining up with TRBD2. Per the germline V gene, CDR1 is SGHRS and CDR2 is YFSETQ. Trimming cost V 4 bases and J 5 bases; bases outside gene matches: 8. The CDR3 is 15 amino acids. In nucleotides, the CDR3 is TGCGCCAGCAGCGGAACTAGCGGGAGTATCAACGAGCAGTACTTC. Its translation is CASSGTSGSINEQYF.

As concerns this clonotype: This beta chain represents an off-target read in a library built for alpha chains; its size is of limited meaning. The CDR3 coding sequence is TGTGCCAGCAGCCGCCAAATCCGGGGCGAGCAGTACTTC. This encodes CASSRQIRGEQYF. J is TRBJ2-7 and V is TRBV7-2; D is possibly TRBD2 (5 bases). V was trimmed by 5 bases and J by 6 bases, leaving 14 bases between them. The germline V gene encodes CDR1 SGHTA and CDR2 FQGNSA. The CDR3 is made up of 13 amino acids. Based on the CDR3 plus reference TRBV7-2 and TRBJ2-7, the full variable domain is GAGVSQSPSNKVTEKGKDVELRCDPISGHTALYWYRQSLGQGLEFLIYFQGNSAPDKSGLPSDRFSAERTGGSVSTLTIQRTQQEDSAVYLCASSRQIRGEQYFGPGTRLTVT.

This clonotype was seen a handful of times. As an off-target read in a library built for alpha chains, this beta chain has a frequency of little significance. This chain connects TRBV29-1 to TRBJ2-5; D could derive from TRBD1 or TRBD2 (6 bases each). Trimming removed 5 bases at V and 2 bases at J, with 18 bases between. CDR3 length equals 15 residues. Germline V CDR1 and CDR2: SQVTM, ANQGSEA. The CDR3, as DNA: TGCAGCGTTAGGCTCCAAGGGGGGAGACAAGAGACCCAGTACTTC. This sequence encodes CSVRLQGGRQETQYF.

This clonotype was seen many times. A library made for alpha chains picked up this beta chain off target, so its size means little. The chain carries TRBV5-1 and TRBJ2-3, with 8 bases matching TRBD1. The junction had 13 bases not matched to a gene; V was cut back by 2 bases and J by 5 bases. Germline V gene data show CDR1 as SGHRS and CDR2 as YFSETQ. The CDR3 totals 17 residues. CDR3 residues: CASSLIIGQGRGDTQYF. CDR3 bases: TGCGCCAGCAGCTTAATTATCGGACAGGGAAGAGGAGATACGCAGTATTTT.

This clonotype was picked up many times. In a library made to pick up alpha chains, this beta chain is a stray read with a size that means little. The J gene is TRBJ1-1, the V gene TRBV7-8; a weak D match, TRBD1 (5 bases). Germline loops: CDR1 SGHVS, CDR2 FQNEAQ. This CDR3 is built from 17 residues. Trimming shortened V by 2 bases and J by 1 base, and 17 bases separated the two germline ends. CDR3 protein: CASSLIYGQGENTEAFF. As DNA, the CDR3 is TGTGCCAGCAGCTTAATTTATGGGCAGGGCGAGAACACTGAAGCTTTCTTT.

This clonotype was detected ten times or more. Little can be read into the size of this beta chain, an off-target read in a library designed for alpha chains. This chain joins TRBV5-1 and TRBJ2-6; no definite D call. Germline V gene data show CDR1 as SGHRS and CDR2 as YFSETQ. Trimming removed 3 bases at V and 2 bases at J, with 0 bases between. This CDR3 spans 12 amino acids. The chain's CDR3 is CASSSGANVLTF. DNA of the CDR3: TGCGCCAGCAGCTCTGGGGCCAACGTCCTGACTTTC.

This clonotype was observed many times. Because this beta chain is a stray read in a library intended to capture alpha chains, its abundance should not be given much weight. The J gene is TRBJ1-4, the V gene TRBV28; TRBD1 agrees at 7 bases. Germline values: CDR1 MDHEN, CDR2 SYDVKM. V lost 4 bases to trimming and J lost 8 bases; unmatched junction nucleotides: 7. The CDR3 consists of 14 residues. For the CDR3, the DNA is TGTGCCAGCAGTTCCGGGACAGAAGACGAAAAACTGTTTTTT. Translated, it gives CASSSGTEDEKLFF.

This clonotype occurred many times. The size of this beta chain means little, since it is a stray read in a library made for alpha chains. The rearrangement uses TRBV5-1 and TRBJ2-3; possible D gene TRBD2, 5 bases. V was shortened by 2 bases and J by 6 bases, with 7 bases between the two germline ends. The CDR3 totals 12 residues. Germline V gene lookup returns CDR1 SGHRS and CDR2 YFSETQ. CDR3 amino acids: CASSFSGDTQYF. The CDR3 DNA follows: TGCGCCAGCAGCTTTTCGGGGGATACGCAGTATTTT.

In this sample, this clonotype turned up many times. A library prepared for alpha chains yielded this beta chain as an off-target read; its size is of little meaning. The genes are TRBV5-1 and TRBJ2-7; D may match TRBD1 or TRBD2 (5 bases each). The CDR3 is 15 residues long. Germline CDR1 is SGHRS and CDR2 is YFSETQ. V was clipped by 0 bases and J by 5 bases, with 15 bases between them. The CDR3 reads CASSLASGRVNEQYF. The CDR3 DNA reads TGCGCCAGCAGCTTGGCCAGCGGCAGGGTAAACGAGCAGTACTTC.

This clonotype has at least ten counts. This beta chain lies outside the target of a library built for alpha chains; its clone size means little. This sequence joins TRBV5-5 and TRBJ2-7; weak D call: TRBD1 (7 bases). Looked up from germline, CDR1 is SGHKS and CDR2 is YYEKEE (reference sequence). CDR3 size: 17 residues. Trimming pared 0 bases from V and 2 bases from J, leaving 18 bases between. The chain's CDR3 is CASSLVGGGDRPYEQYF. The CDR3 nucleotides are TGTGCCAGCAGCTTGGTCGGTGGAGGGGACAGACCCTACGAGCAGTACTTC. Full variable domain (remainder filled in from reference TRBV5-5 and TRBJ2-7): DAGVTQSPTHLIKTRGQQVTLRCSPISGHKSVSWYQQVLGQGPQFIFQYYEKEERGRGNFPDRFSARQFPNYSSELNVNALLLGDSALYLCASSLVGGGDRPYEQYFGPGTRLTVT.

At least ten counts were recorded for this clonotype. Found in a library prepared for alpha chains, this beta chain is an off-target read, and its abundance has little meaning. CDR3 amino acids: CASSPTRQEQFF. For the CDR3, the DNA is TGTGCCAGCTCACCGACAAGGCAGGAGCAGTTCTTC. The chain recombines TRBV18 with TRBJ2-1; D unclear. CDR1 and CDR2 from the germline V gene are KGHSH and LQKENI. V was shortened by 3 bases and J by 10 bases, with 10 bases between the two germline ends. This CDR3 has 12 amino acids.